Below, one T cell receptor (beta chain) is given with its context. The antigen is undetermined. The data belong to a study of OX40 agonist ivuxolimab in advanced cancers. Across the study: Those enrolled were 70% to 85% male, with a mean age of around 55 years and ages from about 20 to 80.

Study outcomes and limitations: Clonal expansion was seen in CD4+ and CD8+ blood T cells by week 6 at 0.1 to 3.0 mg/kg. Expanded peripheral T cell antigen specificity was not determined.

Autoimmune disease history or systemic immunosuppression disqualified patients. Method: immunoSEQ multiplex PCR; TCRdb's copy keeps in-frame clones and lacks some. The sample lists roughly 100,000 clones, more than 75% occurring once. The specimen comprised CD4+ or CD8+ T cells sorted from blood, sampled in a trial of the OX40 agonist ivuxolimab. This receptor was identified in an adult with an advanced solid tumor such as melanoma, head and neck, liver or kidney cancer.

CDR3 bases: TGTGCCAGCAGTTACCCGGACAGCCAAGAGACCCAGTACTTC. This sequence encodes CASSYPDSQETQYF. The rearrangement joins TRBV6-5 to TRBJ2-5, with a weak D call TRBD1 (6 bases). The CDR3 is made up of 14 amino acids. Trimming cost V 2 bases and J 1 base, with 8 bases left between them. Germline V gene sequence: CDR1 MNHEY, CDR2 SVGAGI.